The text below deals with one TCR beta chain. The data were obtained in a study of blood T cell repertoires in COVID-19. Study overall: Material from acute and convalescent COVID-19 was sourced from the United States, Italy and Spain.

This CDR3 spans 16 amino acids. CDR1 ENHRY and CDR2 SYGVKD come from the germline V gene. Between the trimmed V and J ends, which lost 6 bases and 0 bases, there was a span of 17 bases. In the authors' workflow: Counts of nucleated cells, estimated from reference gene primer amplification, were obtained. Sequencing used immunoSEQ multiplex PCR; TCRdb keeps in-frame clones, though not all of them. V and J calls plus clone size are reproduced from that table; the DNA served to infer D and trimming. The data show fewer than 45,000 clones, over 70% seen once. The sample consisted of peripheral blood. The clonotype originates from a human donor in a cohort sampled during active COVID-19. The chain carries TRBV10-3 and TRBJ1-1, with unresolved D. The CDR3 region is CAISGLDWRMNTEAFF. As DNA, the CDR3 is TGTGCCATCAGCGGCCTAGACTGGAGGATGAACACTGAAGCTTTCTTT.